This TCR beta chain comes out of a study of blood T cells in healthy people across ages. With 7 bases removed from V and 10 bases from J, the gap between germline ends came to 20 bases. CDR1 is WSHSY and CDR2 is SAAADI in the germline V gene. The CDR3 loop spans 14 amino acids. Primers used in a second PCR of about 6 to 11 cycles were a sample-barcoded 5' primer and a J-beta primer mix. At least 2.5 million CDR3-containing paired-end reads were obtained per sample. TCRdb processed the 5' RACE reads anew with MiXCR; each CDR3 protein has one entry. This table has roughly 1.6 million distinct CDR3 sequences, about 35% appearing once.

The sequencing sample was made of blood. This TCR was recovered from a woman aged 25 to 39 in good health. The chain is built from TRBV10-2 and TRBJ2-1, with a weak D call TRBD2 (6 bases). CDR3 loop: CASTRDLDPSEQFF. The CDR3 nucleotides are TGCGCCAGCACGCGGGACCTAGACCCCAGCGAGCAGTTCTTC.